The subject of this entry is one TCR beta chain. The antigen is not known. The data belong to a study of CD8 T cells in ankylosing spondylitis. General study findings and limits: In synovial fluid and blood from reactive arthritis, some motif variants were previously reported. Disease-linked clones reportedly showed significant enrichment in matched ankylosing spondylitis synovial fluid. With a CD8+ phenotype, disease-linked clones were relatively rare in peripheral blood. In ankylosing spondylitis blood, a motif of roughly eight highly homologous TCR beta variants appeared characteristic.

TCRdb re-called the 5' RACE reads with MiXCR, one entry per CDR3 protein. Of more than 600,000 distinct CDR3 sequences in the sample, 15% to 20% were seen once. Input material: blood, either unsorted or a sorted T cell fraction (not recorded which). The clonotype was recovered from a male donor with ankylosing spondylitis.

CDR3 bases: TGTGCCAAGGAGGCCGACACCCAGTACTTC. It translates to CAKEADTQYF. The V and J genes are TRBV14 and TRBJ2-7, with a weak D call TRBD2 (5 bases). There are 10 residues in the CDR3. Trimming stripped 10 bases from V and 10 bases from J, with 14 bases between. The germline V gene has CDR1 SGHDN and CDR2 FVKESK.